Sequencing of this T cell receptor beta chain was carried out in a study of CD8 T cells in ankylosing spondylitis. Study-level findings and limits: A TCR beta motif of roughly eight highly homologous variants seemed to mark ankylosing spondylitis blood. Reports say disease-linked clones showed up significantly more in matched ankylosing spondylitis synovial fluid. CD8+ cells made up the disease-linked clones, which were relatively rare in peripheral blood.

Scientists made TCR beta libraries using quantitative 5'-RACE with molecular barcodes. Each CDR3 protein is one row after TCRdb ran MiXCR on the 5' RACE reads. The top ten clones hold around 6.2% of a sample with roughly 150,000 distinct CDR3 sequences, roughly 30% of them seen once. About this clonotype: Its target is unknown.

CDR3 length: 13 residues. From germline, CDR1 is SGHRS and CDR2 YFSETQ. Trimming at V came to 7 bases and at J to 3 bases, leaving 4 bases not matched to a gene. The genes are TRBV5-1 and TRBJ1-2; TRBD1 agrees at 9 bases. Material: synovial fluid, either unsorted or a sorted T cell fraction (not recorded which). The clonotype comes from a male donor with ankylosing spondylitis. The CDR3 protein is CASSTGGDYGYTF. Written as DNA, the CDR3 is TGCGCCAGCTCGACAGGGGGTGACTATGGCTACACCTTC.